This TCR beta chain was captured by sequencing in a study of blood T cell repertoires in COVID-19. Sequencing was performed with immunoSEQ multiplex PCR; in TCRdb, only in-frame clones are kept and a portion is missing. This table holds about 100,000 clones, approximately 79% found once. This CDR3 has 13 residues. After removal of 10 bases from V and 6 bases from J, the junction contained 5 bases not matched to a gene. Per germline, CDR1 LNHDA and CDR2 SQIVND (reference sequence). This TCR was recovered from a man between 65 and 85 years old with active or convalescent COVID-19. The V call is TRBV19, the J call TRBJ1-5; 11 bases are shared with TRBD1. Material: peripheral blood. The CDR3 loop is CATGTGGPQPQHF. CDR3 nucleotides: TGTGCCACCGGGACAGGGGGACCTCAGCCCCAGCATTTT.